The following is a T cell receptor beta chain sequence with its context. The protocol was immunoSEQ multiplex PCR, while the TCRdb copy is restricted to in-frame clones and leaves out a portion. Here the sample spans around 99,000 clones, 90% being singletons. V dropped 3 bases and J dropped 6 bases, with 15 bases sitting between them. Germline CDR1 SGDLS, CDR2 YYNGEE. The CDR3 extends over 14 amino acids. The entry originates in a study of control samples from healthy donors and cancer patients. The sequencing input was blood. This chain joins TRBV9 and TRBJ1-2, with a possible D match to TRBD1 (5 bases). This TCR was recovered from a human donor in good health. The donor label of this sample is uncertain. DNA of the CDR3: TGTGCCAGCAGCGGCGAAGGGACCGGAGATGGCTACACCTTC. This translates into CASSGEGTGDGYTF. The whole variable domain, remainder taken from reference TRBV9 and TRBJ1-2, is DSGVTQTPKHLITATGQRVTLRCSPRSGDLSVYWYQQSLDQGLQFLIQYYNGEERAKGNILERFSAQQFPDLHSELNLSSLELGDSALYFCASSGEGTGDGYTFGSGTRLTVV.